Below, 24 T cell receptor beta chains from the same sample are listed, as sequenced in a study of cytotoxic CD8 clonotypes in ibrutinib-treated CLL. Sequenced by immunoSEQ multiplex PCR; TCRdb stores in-frame clones only, minus some. The sample lists more than 50,000 clones, roughly 59% occurring once. Sequenced material: PBMCs, taken after 12 months of ibrutinib treatment. These receptors were collected from a human donor with chronic lymphocytic leukemia.

The rearrangement uses TRBV12-5 and TRBJ2-7; TRBD2 matches at 9 bases. This CDR3 spans 16 amino acids. V lost 2 bases and J lost 1; bases outside the gene matches: 6. CDR1 and CDR2 (germline): LGHNT, FRNRAP. This CDR3 is CASGLFSGGTSYEQYV. CDR3 bases: TGTGCTAGTGGTTTGTTCAGCGGGGGGACTTCCTACGAGCAGTACGTC.

The J gene is TRBJ2-1, the V gene TRBV5-1; tentative D call: TRBD1 (5 bases). This CDR3 comprises 15 residues. V lost 0 bases, J lost 0 bases, and 7 bases lay in between. Germline V lookup: CDR1 SGHRS, CDR2 YFSETQ. CDR3 sequence (DNA): TGCGCCAGCAGCTTGGCTACAGGCTCCTACAATGAGCAGTTCTTC. As protein: CASSLATGSYNEQFF.

This clone was seen only a few times. The chain has TRBV18 and TRBJ2-7; D unclear. CDR3 size: 12 residues. CDR1 is KGHSH and CDR2 is LQKENI in the germline V gene. V shed 6 bases and J shed 3 bases, with 9 bases lying between them. In DNA form, the CDR3 reads TGTGCCAGCTCGGCGGACGGCTACGAGCAGTACTTC. Translating it yields CASSADGYEQYF.

This chain joins TRBV7-8 and TRBJ2-2; 10 bases are a match to TRBD1. Germline CDR1 and CDR2: SGHVS and FQNEAQ. Trimming at V came to 2 bases and at J to 6 bases, leaving 6 bases not matched to a gene. The CDR3 sequence is 16 residues long. This chain's CDR3 is CASSLFRGQGAGELFF. The CDR3 DNA reads as TGTGCCAGCAGCTTATTTCGTGGACAGGGGGCCGGGGAGCTGTTTTTT.

A few counts support this clone. The rearrangement joins TRBV6-1 to TRBJ1-5; D remains unclear. Germline CDR1 reads MNHNS; CDR2 reads SASEGT. Deletions cut 1 base from V and 5 bases from J, with 9 bases between. This CDR3 is 14 amino acids long. The CDR3 here is CASSEVGRYQPQHF. The CDR3 DNA sequence: TGTGCCAGCAGTGAAGTTGGAAGGTATCAGCCCCAGCATTTT.

The gene calls are TRBV5-1 and TRBJ1-6, with D uncertain. The ends were cut back, 0 bases at V and 10 bases at J, with 11 bases in the middle. CDR3 length: 14 amino acids. CDR1 and CDR2 (germline): SGHRS, YFSETQ. The CDR3 DNA follows: TGCGCCAGCAGCTTGGAGGGAGAGGGATCACCCCTCCACTTT. Translating it yields CASSLEGEGSPLHF.

The chain uses TRBV6-6 and TRBJ1-5; 8 nucleotides match TRBD1. Germline trimming cut 6 bases from V and 2 bases from J; bases unmatched to any gene: 9. The length of the CDR3 is 16 residues. CDR1 MNHNY and CDR2 SVGAGI come from the germline V gene (reference sequence). The CDR3 here is CASSPTDRGRNQPQHF. CDR3 in DNA: TGTGCCAGCAGCCCCACCGACAGGGGTCGCAATCAGCCCCAGCATTTT.

This clone appeared a few times. The chain couples TRBV7-2 to TRBJ2-7; the D call may be TRBD1 or TRBD2 (5 bases each). Trimming stripped 3 bases from V and 4 bases from J, with 16 bases between. From germline, CDR1 is SGHTA and CDR2 FQGNSA. CDR3 size: 15 residues. The chain's CDR3 is CASSLSGQPTYEQYF. CDR3 coding DNA: TGTGCCAGCAGCTTGTCGGGGCAGCCGACTTACGAGCAGTACTTC. Full variable domain (missing parts from reference TRBV7-2 and TRBJ2-7): GAGVSQSPSNKVTEKGKDVELRCDPISGHTALYWYRQSLGQGLEFLIYFQGNSAPDKSGLPSDRFSAERTGGSVSTLTIQRTQQEDSAVYLCASSLSGQPTYEQYFGPGTRLTVT.

The rearrangement links TRBV11-2 to TRBJ1-1, with D possibly matching TRBD1 (6 bases). CDR1 is SGHAT, CDR2 FQNNGV, per germline. CDR3 length: 14 residues. Trimming cost V 4 bases and J 7 bases, with 16 bases left between them. The CDR3 DNA reads as TGTGCCAGCAGCTCCCCCGATGGGGACAATGAAGCTTTCTTT. Translated: CASSSPDGDNEAFF.

There are a few counts of this clone. The V gene is TRBV5-1, the J gene TRBJ2-4; 8 bases line up with TRBD1. The CDR3 covers 16 residues. J was trimmed by 3 bases and V by 2 bases; bases with no gene match: 7. From germline, CDR1 is SGHRS and CDR2 YFSETQ. This CDR3 is CASSFSDRGFKNIQYF. CDR3 DNA sequence: TGCGCCAGCAGCTTCTCTGACAGGGGTTTCAAAAACATTCAGTACTTC. Together with reference TRBV5-1 and TRBJ2-4, the CDR3 gives the full variable domain: KAGVTQTPRYLIKTRGQQVTLSCSPISGHRSVSWYQQTPGQGLQFLFEYFSETQRNKGNFPGRFSGRQFSNSRSEMNVSTLELGDSALYLCASSFSDRGFKNIQYFGAGTRLSVL.

This clone was seen once. This CDR3 is CASNGRVGGYTF. The CDR3 nucleotides read TGTGCCAGCAATGGCAGGGTGGGTGGCTACACCTTC. V usage is TRBV5-8 and J usage is TRBJ1-2, with D perhaps TRBD1 (5 bases). V gave up 6 bases and J gave up 7 bases, with 13 bases separating them. This CDR3 is built from 12 residues. Germline V gene lookup returns CDR1 SGHTS and CDR2 YDEGEE.

In its sample, this clone was seen a few times. The chain is built from TRBV18 and TRBJ2-7; no definite D call. CDR3 length: 14 amino acids. Germline V gene sequence: CDR1 KGHSH, CDR2 LQKENI. V lost 2 bases to trimming and J lost 3 bases, with 11 bases between them. This chain's CDR3 is CASSPNPAVYEQYF. The CDR3 DNA reads TGTGCCAGCTCACCAAACCCTGCCGTCTACGAGCAGTACTTC.

This clone was detected many times. This chain links TRBV29-1 with TRBJ1-2, with D possibly being TRBD1 (5 bases). Germline CDR1 is SQVTM and CDR2 is ANQGSEA. CDR3 length: 12 amino acids. The V gene lost 7 bases and the J gene lost 2 bases, with 11 bases spanning the gap. For the CDR3, the DNA is TGCAGCGCCGTGGGGGGGAACTATGGCTACACCTTC. It encodes CSAVGGNYGYTF.

This clone was found once. V is TRBV9 and J is TRBJ1-1; TRBD1 is a possible D gene (5 bases). Germline lookup yields CDR1 SGDLS and CDR2 YYNGEE. The V gene lost 3 bases and the J gene lost 4 bases, with 19 bases spanning the gap. CDR3 length: 16 residues. CDR3 nucleotides: TGTGCCAGCAGCGCAGTTCCGACAGTGGTCGGCACTGAAGCTTTCTTT. Protein sequence: CASSAVPTVVGTEAFF.

The chain has TRBV10-3 and TRBJ2-5; 9 bases align to TRBD2. The trim removed 2 bases at V and 4 bases at J, leaving 5 bases unmatched. The length of the CDR3 is 15 residues. The germline gives CDR1 ENHRY, CDR2 SYGVKD. CDR3 in amino acids: CAISEGGGATETQYF. The CDR3 DNA is TGTGCCATCAGTGAGGGCGGGGGGGCTACAGAGACCCAGTACTTC.

This clone was seen many times. The chain uses TRBV10-3 and TRBJ1-5; TRBD1 matches at 8 bases. The CDR3 has 16 amino acids. In germline, CDR1 is ENHRY, CDR2 SYGVKD. The junction had 6 bases not matched to a gene; V was cut back by 0 bases and J by 5 bases. CDR3 coding DNA: TGTGCCATCAGTGAGTCGGCAGGGGGCGAGGATCAGCCCCAGCATTTT. Translation: CAISESAGGEDQPQHF.

The V call is TRBV19, the J call TRBJ2-2; D assignment may be TRBD1 or TRBD2 (6 bases each). Trimming removed 4 bases at V and 1 base at J, with 13 bases between. CDR3 length: 16 amino acids. Germline V gene data show CDR1 as LNHDA and CDR2 as SQIVND (reference sequence). CDR3 sequence: CASSKPGGRNTGELFF. The CDR3 DNA sequence: TGTGCCAGTAGTAAGCCCGGGGGCAGGAACACCGGGGAGCTGTTTTTT.

V gene TRBV27 combines with J gene TRBJ1-6; a weak D match, TRBD1 (6 bases). Trimming pared 2 bases from V and 7 bases from J, leaving 15 bases between. The CDR3 contains 16 residues. Germline CDR1 and CDR2: MNHEY and SMNVEV (reference sequence). The CDR3 sequence is CASSLGARRGNSPLHF. DNA of the CDR3: TGTGCCAGCAGTTTAGGGGCGAGGAGGGGGAATTCACCCCTCCACTTT.

This chain links TRBV18 with TRBJ2-7; 9 bases agree with TRBD1. Germline loops: CDR1 KGHSH, CDR2 LQKENI. J lost 0 bases, V lost 4 bases, and 7 bases had no gene match. The CDR3 consists of 16 residues. CDR3 DNA: TGTGCCAGCTCACTGGGGACAGGGAGTAGCTCCTACGAGCAGTACGTC. Translating gives CASSLGTGSSSYEQYV.

This clone occurred many times. V and J are TRBV11-2 and TRBJ2-7; the match to TRBD2 covers 11 bases. There are 15 residues in the CDR3. The germline V gene encodes CDR1 SGHAT and CDR2 FQNNGV. With 5 bases clipped from V and 2 bases from J, the junction kept 5 bases outside the gene matches. The CDR3 region has the DNA TGTGCCAGCAGCACCACTAGCGGGGGCACCTACGAGCAGTACGTC. Amino acids: CASSTTSGGTYEQYV.

The sample holds one count of this clone. CDR3 sequence: CASRYNEQFF. In nucleotides, the CDR3 is TGTGCCAGCCGGTACAATGAGCAGTTCTTC. V and J are TRBV7-9 and TRBJ2-1, with D uncertain. V lost 8 bases and J lost 4, with 3 bases in between. From germline, CDR1 is SEHNR and CDR2 FQNEAQ (reference sequence). CDR3 length: 10 amino acids.

This clone was picked up many times. The rearrangement links TRBV28 to TRBJ1-5, with a tentative D call TRBD1 (6 bases). V was cut by 5 bases and J by 0 bases, with 11 bases left in between. Germline V gives CDR1 MDHEN, CDR2 SYDVKM. This CDR3 has 15 residues. The CDR3 nucleotides are TGTGCCAGCAGTACAGGGTGGCGTAGCAATCAGCCCCAGCATTTT. This encodes CASSTGWRSNQPQHF. Full variable domain (missing parts from reference TRBV28 and TRBJ1-5): DVKVTQSSRYLVKRTGEKVFLECVQDMDHENMFWYRQDPGLGLRLIYFSYDVKMKEKGDIPEGYSVSREKKERFSLILESASTNQTSMYLCASSTGWRSNQPQHFGDGTRLSIL.

The CDR3 protein is CASSSSVPEAFF. As DNA, the CDR3 is TGTGCCAGCAGTTCGAGTGTGCCTGAAGCTTTCTTT. The chain is built from TRBV6-6 and TRBJ1-1; D unresolved. CDR1 is MNHNY, CDR2 SVGAGI, per germline (reference sequence). V lost 4 bases and J lost 6, with 9 bases in between. The CDR3 runs to 12 residues.

The genes are TRBV7-2 and TRBJ2-1; 15 bases fit TRBD2. V was pared by 1 base and J by 6 bases, with 4 bases of the junction left unmatched. The CDR3 has 17 amino acids. The germline gives CDR1 SGHTA, CDR2 FQGNSA. This chain's CDR3 is CASSLDVGLAGGNEQFF. The DNA of the CDR3 is TGTGCCAGCAGCTTAGATGTGGGACTAGCGGGGGGCAATGAGCAGTTCTTC. Drawing the rest from reference TRBV7-2 and TRBJ2-1, the complete variable domain is GAGVSQSPSNKVTEKGKDVELRCDPISGHTALYWYRQSLGQGLEFLIYFQGNSAPDKSGLPSDRFSAERTGGSVSTLTIQRTQQEDSAVYLCASSLDVGLAGGNEQFFGPGTRLTVL.